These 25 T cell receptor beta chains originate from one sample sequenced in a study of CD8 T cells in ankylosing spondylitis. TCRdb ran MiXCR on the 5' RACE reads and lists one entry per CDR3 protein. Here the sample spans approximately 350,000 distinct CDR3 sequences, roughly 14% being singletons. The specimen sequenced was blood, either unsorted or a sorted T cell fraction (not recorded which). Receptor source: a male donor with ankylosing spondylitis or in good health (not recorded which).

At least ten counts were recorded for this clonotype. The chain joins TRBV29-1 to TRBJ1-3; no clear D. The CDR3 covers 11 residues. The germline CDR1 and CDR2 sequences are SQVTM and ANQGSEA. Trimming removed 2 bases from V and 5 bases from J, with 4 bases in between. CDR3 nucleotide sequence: TGCAGCGTTGAACGGAGAAACACCATATATTTT. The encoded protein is CSVERRNTIYF.

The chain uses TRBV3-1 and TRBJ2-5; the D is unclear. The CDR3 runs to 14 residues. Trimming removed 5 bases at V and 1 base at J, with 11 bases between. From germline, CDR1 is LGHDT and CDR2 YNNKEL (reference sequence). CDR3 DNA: TGTGCCAGCAGCGGCCCGGGTTCCCAAGAGACCCAGTACTTC. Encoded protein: CASSGPGSQETQYF.

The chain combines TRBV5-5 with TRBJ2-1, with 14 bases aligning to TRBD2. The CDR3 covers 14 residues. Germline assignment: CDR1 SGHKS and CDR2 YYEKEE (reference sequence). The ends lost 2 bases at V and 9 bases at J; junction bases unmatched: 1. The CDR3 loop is CASSFGLAGGEQFF. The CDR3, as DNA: TGTGCCAGCAGCTTCGGACTAGCGGGAGGTGAGCAGTTCTTC.

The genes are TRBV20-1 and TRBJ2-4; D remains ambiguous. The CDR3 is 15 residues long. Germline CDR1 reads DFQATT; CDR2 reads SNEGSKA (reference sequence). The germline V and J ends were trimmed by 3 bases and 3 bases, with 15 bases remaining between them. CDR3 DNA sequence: TGCAGTGCTAGTACGGGCGAAATGGGCAAAAACATTCAGTACTTC. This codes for CSASTGEMGKNIQYF.

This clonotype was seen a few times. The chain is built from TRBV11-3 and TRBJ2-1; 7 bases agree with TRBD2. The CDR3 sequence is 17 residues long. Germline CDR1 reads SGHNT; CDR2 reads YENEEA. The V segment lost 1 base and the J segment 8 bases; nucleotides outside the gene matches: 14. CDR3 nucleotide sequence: TGTGCCAGCAGCTTAGGGAGGTCTAGCGGATCCGAGGATGAGCAGTTCTTC. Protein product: CASSLGRSSGSEDEQFF.

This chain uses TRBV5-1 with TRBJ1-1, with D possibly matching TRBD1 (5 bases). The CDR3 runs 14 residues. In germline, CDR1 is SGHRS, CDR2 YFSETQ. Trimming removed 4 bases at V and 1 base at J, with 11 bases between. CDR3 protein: CASSGGPKNTEAFF. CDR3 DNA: TGCGCCAGCAGCGGGGGACCGAAGAACACTGAAGCTTTCTTT. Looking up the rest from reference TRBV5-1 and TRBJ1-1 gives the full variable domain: KAGVTQTPRYLIKTRGQQVTLSCSPISGHRSVSWYQQTPGQGLQFLFEYFSETQRNKGNFPGRFSGRQFSNSRSEMNVSTLELGDSALYLCASSGGPKNTEAFFGQGTRLTVV.

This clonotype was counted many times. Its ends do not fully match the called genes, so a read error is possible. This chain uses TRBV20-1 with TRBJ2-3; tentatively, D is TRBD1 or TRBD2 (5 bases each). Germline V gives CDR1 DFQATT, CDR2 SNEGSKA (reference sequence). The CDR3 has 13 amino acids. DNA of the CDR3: TGCAGTGCGAGAGGGGTTGGCAGCAGTACGCAGTATTTT. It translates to CSARGVGSSTQYF.

The chain's CDR3 is CASSGGLQSLNEQFF. CDR3 bases: TGTGCCAGCAGTGGCGGACTTCAATCACTCAATGAGCAGTTCTTC. V gene TRBV12-3 or TRBV12-4 combines with J gene TRBJ2-1; possibly TRBD2 for D (5 bases). The V end lost 5 bases, the J end lost 6 bases, and 17 bases lay between the germline ends. CDR3 length: 15 residues.

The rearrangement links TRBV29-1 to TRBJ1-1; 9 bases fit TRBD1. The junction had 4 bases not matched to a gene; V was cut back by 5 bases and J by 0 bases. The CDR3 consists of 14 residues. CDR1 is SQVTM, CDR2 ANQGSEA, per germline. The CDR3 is CSVYRTGVNTEAFF. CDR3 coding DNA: TGCAGCGTTTATAGGACAGGGGTGAACACTGAAGCTTTCTTT.

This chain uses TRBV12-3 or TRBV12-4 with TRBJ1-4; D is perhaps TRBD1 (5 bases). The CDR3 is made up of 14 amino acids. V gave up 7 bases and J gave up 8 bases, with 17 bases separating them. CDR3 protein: CASTLGPLGEKLFF. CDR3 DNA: TGTGCCAGCACCTTGGGGCCCCTGGGAGAAAAACTGTTTTTT.

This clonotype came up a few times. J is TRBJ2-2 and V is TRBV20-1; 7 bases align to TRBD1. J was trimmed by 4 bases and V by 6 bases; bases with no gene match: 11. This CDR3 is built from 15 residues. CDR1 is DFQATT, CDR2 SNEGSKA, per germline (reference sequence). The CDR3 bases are TGCAGTGCCCGAAAGTCAGGGGGATTCACCGGGGAGCTGTTTTTT. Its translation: CSARKSGGFTGELFF.

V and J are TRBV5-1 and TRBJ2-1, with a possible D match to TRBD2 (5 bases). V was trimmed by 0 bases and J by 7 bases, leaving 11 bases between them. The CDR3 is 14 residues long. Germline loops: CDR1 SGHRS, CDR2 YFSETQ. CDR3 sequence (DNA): TGCGCCAGCAGCTTGGAGCCCCCGGGGAATGAGCAGTTCTTC. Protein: CASSLEPPGNEQFF.

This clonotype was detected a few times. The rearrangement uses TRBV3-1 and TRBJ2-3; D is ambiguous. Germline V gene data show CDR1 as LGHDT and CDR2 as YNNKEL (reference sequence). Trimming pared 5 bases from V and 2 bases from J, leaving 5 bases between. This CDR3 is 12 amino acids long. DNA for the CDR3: TGTGCCAGCAGCTACAACACAGATACGCAGTATTTT. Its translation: CASSYNTDTQYF.

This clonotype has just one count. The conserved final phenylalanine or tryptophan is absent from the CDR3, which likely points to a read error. The DNA for the CDR3 is TGTGCCAGCAGCGCCCGTCTTGAAAACACTGAAGCTTTCCTT. Translation gives CASSARLENTEAFL. The chain combines TRBV9 with TRBJ1-1; D gene unclear. The germline V gene has CDR1 SGDLS and CDR2 YYNGEE. The CDR3 loop spans 14 amino acids. The V end was cut by 3 bases, the J end by 2 bases, with 11 bases between.

This CDR3 reads CASSQPADLHNQYF. The CDR3 DNA follows: TGCGCCAGCAGCCAACCAGCGGACCTTCATAATCAGTATTTT. The chain uses TRBV4-1 and TRBJ2-3; tentatively, D is TRBD2 (5 bases). Germline V gives CDR1 MGHRA, CDR2 YSYEKL. The V end lost 2 bases, the J end lost 12 bases, and 18 bases lay between the germline ends. The CDR3 totals 14 residues.

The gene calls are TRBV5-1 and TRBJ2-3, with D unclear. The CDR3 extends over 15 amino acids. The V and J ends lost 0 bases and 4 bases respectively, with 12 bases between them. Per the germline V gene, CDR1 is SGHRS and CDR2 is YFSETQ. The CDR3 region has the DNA TGCGCCAGCAGCTTGGAAGGGAAAGGAGCAGATACGCAGTATTTT. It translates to CASSLEGKGADTQYF.

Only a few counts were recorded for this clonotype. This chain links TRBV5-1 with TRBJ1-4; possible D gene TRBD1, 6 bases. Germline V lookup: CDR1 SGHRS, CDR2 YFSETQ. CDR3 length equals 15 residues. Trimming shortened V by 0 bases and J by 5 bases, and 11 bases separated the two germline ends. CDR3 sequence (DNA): TGCGCCAGCAGCTTGGACAGGGTCCGGAATGAAAAACTGTTTTTT. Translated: CASSLDRVRNEKLFF.

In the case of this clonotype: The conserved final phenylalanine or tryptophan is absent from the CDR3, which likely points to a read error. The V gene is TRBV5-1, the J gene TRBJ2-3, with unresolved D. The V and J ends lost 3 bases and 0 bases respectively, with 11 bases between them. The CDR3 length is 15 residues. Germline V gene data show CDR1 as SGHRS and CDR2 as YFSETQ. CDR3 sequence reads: CASSSQAPSTDTQYS. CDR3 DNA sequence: TGCGCCAGCAGCTCGCAGGCTCCTAGCACAGATACGCAGTATTCT.

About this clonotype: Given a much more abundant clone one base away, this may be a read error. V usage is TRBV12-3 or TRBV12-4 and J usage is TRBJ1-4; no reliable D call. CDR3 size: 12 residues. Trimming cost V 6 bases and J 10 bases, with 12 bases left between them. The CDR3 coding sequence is TGTGCCAGCAGAGGGTCGGGTGGAAAACTGTTTTTT. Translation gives CASRGSGGKLFF.

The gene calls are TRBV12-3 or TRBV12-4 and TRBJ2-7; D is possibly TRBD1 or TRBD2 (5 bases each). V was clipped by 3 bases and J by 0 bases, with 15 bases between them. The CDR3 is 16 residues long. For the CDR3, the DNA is TGTGCCAGCAGTTTTTCTGCAGGGACGGGCTCCTACGAGCAGTACTTC. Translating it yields CASSFSAGTGSYEQYF.

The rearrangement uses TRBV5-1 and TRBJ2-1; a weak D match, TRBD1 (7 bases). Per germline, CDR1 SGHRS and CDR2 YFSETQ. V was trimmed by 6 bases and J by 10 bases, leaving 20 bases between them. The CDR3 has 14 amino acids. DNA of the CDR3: TGCGCCAGCACCGTGGAGGGGGCCTCAGGGGAGCAGTTCTTC. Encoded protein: CASTVEGASGEQFF.

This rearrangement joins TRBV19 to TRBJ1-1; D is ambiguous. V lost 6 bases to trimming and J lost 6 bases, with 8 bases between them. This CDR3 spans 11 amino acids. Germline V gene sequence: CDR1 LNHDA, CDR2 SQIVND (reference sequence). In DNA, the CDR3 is TGTGCCAGTAGGAGTAGGGCTGAAGCTTTCTTT. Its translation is CASRSRAEAFF.

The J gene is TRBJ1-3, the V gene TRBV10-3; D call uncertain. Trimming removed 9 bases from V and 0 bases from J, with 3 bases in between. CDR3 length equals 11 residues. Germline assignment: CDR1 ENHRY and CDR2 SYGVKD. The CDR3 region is CAMGSGNTIYF. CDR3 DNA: TGTGCCATGGGCTCTGGAAACACCATATATTTT.

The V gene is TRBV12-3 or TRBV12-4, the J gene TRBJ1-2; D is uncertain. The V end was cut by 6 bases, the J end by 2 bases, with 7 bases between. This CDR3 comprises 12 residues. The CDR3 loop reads CASSNSNYGYTF. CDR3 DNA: TGTGCCAGCAGCAACTCCAACTATGGCTACACCTTC.

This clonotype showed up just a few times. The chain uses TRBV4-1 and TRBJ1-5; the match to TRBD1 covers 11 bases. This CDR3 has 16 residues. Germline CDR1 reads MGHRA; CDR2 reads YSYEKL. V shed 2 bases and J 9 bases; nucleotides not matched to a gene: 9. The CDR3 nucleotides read TGCGCCAGCAGCCAAACCGGGACAGGGGGTGCGTGGCCCCAGCATTTT. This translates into CASSQTGTGGAWPQHF.